This T cell receptor beta chain was sequenced for a study of shared clonotypes between healthy human individuals. Positively selected for CCR7, the CD45RO-negative cells used as naive CD8 cells excluded terminally differentiated effector memory CD45RA+ cells. This CDR3 is built from 15 residues. In germline, CDR1 is KGHSH, CDR2 LQKENI. The V and J ends lost 4 bases and 2 bases respectively, with 15 bases between them. The protocol was immunoSEQ multiplex PCR, while the TCRdb copy is restricted to in-frame clones and leaves out a portion. The top ten hold more than 1.5% of the sample, which has approximately 2,200,000 clones, around 93% seen once.

V usage is TRBV18 and J usage is TRBJ2-7; D unresolved. The origin of this receptor is a man between 18 and 35 years old in good health. Some clones in this sample may be carry-over from other donors' samples. Sequencing input: naive CD8+ T cells from PBMCs. CDR3 in amino acids: CASSQSPTLTYEQYF. The DNA of the CDR3 is TGTGCCAGCTCACAGTCCCCAACACTTACCTACGAGCAGTACTTC.